Sequencing of this TCR beta chain was carried out in a study of cytomegalovirus exposure and HLA in healthy donors. CDR3 length: 13 residues. The V end lost 0 bases, the J end lost 7 bases, and 9 bases lay between the germline ends. CDR1 MNHEY and CDR2 SVGAGI come from the germline V gene. Method: immunoSEQ multiplex PCR; TCRdb's copy keeps in-frame clones and lacks some. In the table there are a few hundred thousand clones, about nine tenths of which are singletons. The sample was PBMCs. The sequence was obtained from a woman under 30 in good health and CMV-seronegative. This rearrangement joins TRBV6-5 to TRBJ1-2; D uncertain. The CDR3 protein is CASSYSWGGGYTF. The CDR3 coding sequence is TGTGCCAGCAGTTACTCGTGGGGAGGTGGCTACACCTTC.